This T cell receptor (beta chain) was captured in a study of T cells after yellow fever vaccination. Study-level results: Across the CD4 and CD8 compartments, a small share of clonotypes was present in both. Though it reached lower strength, the secondary response hit its peak faster, day 5 versus 15.

TCRdb passed the 5' RACE reads through MiXCR, listing each CDR3 protein once. The sample lists 500,000 to 650,000 distinct CDR3 sequences, roughly 12% occurring once. As regards this clonotype: Antigen unknown.

CDR3 length equals 16 residues. V lost 5 bases and J 0 bases, leaving 11 bases between the germline ends. Germline V gene sequence: CDR1 SEHNR, CDR2 FQNEAQ (reference sequence). The TCR sequence derives from a man aged 30 to 45 who received the YFV17D yellow fever vaccine. This sample comprised PBMCs, obtained on the day of the yellow fever booster vaccination. The gene calls are TRBV7-9 and TRBJ2-6; tentatively, D is TRBD1 or TRBD2 (5 bases each). The CDR3 sequence: CASSTTAASGANVLTF. As DNA, the CDR3 is TGTGCCAGCAGCACGACAGCGGCCTCTGGGGCCAACGTCCTGACTTTC.